A single sample is the source of the 29 T cell receptor beta chains below, sequenced in a study of cytomegalovirus exposure and HLA in healthy donors. PCR used 60 Vbeta primers and 13 Jbeta primers. Method: immunoSEQ multiplex PCR; TCRdb's copy keeps in-frame clones and lacks some. Altogether around 130,000 clones are present, under 85% being singletons, with the ten largest covering about 1.8%. The sequenced material came from PBMCs. The receptors here all came from a boy between 10 and 17 years old in good health and CMV-seronegative.

The chain is built from TRBV6-5 and TRBJ2-1; tentative D call: TRBD1 (5 bases). CDR1 MNHEY and CDR2 SVGAGI come from the germline V gene. Trimming stripped 0 bases from V and 10 bases from J, with 7 bases between. The CDR3 has 12 amino acids. Here the CDR3 DNA reads TGTGCCAGCAGTTACTCAAGGGGAGAGCAGTTCTTC. Its protein is CASSYSRGEQFF.

The chain couples TRBV6-5 to TRBJ1-1; D is ambiguous. The germline V gene has CDR1 MNHEY and CDR2 SVGAGI. V lost 6 bases, J lost 3 bases, and 14 bases lay in between. CDR3 length equals 14 residues. The DNA of the CDR3 is TGTGCCAGCAGCCCCCAGTCGCGGTACACTGAAGCTTTCTTT. It codes for CASSPQSRYTEAFF.

The V call is TRBV9, the J call TRBJ1-1, with 11 bases lining up with TRBD1. The germline CDR1 and CDR2 sequences are SGDLS and YYNGEE. V shed 0 bases and J 5 bases; nucleotides not matched to a gene: 0. The CDR3 runs to 14 residues. CDR3 in DNA: TGTGCCAGCAGCGTAGGGGACAGGGGGACTGAAGCTTTCTTT. It codes for CASSVGDRGTEAFF.

The chain couples TRBV7-8 to TRBJ1-2, with 12 bases that match TRBD1. The CDR3 has 14 residues. Trimming cost V 3 bases and J 4 bases; bases outside gene matches: 0. Per germline, CDR1 SGHVS and CDR2 FQNEAQ. CDR3 sequence (DNA): TGTGCCAGCAGCTTGGGACAGGGGGCCTATGGCTACACCTTC. Protein: CASSLGQGAYGYTF.

This chain connects TRBV9 to TRBJ1-3; TRBD1 might be the D (6 bases). V was shortened by 4 bases and J by 3 bases, with 14 bases between the two germline ends. CDR1 and CDR2 from the germline V gene are SGDLS and YYNGEE. The CDR3 runs 15 residues. CDR3 loop: CASSKDSNFGNTIYF. The CDR3 DNA is TGTGCCAGCAGCAAGGACAGTAACTTTGGAAACACCATATATTTT. Supplemented by reference TRBV9 and TRBJ1-3, the full variable domain reads DSGVTQTPKHLITATGQRVTLRCSPRSGDLSVYWYQQSLDQGLQFLIQYYNGEERAKGNILERFSAQQFPDLHSELNLSSLELGDSALYFCASSKDSNFGNTIYFGEGSWLTVV.

This chain connects TRBV5-1 to TRBJ2-5; 8 bases are a match to TRBD2. CDR3 length: 15 amino acids. The J segment lost 4 bases and the V segment lost 6 bases, leaving 11 bases of the junction unmatched. Germline CDR1 and CDR2: SGHRS and YFSETQ. CDR3 sequence reads: CASKQAGVSRETQYF. The CDR3 DNA sequence: TGCGCCAGCAAACAAGCGGGAGTGAGTAGAGAGACCCAGTACTTC.

This clone was counted only a few times. This chain uses TRBV6-1 with TRBJ1-2; D not resolved. V was pared by 0 bases and J by 1 base, with 3 bases between. Germline loops: CDR1 MNHNS, CDR2 SASEGT. The CDR3 runs 13 residues. The CDR3 is CASSEALNYGYTF. The DNA for the CDR3 is TGTGCCAGCAGTGAAGCACTTAACTATGGCTACACCTTC.

The genes are TRBV11-2 and TRBJ2-5; TRBD2 aligns across 9 bases. J lost 2 bases, V lost 5 bases, and 6 bases had no gene match. The CDR3 is 15 residues long. Germline CDR1 is SGHAT and CDR2 is FQNNGV. CDR3 region: CASSEGLATQETQYF. The CDR3 region has the DNA TGTGCCAGCAGCGAAGGACTAGCGACACAAGAGACCCAGTACTTC. The variable domain in full, with the rest retrieved from reference TRBV11-2 and TRBJ2-5, is EAGVAQSPRYKIIEKRQSVAFWCNPISGHATLYWYQQILGQGPKLLIQFQNNGVVDDSQLPKDRFSAERLKGVDSTLKIQPAKLEDSAVYLCASSEGLATQETQYFGPGTRLLVL.

This chain joins TRBV6-1 and TRBJ1-5, with a possible D match to TRBD1 (5 bases). Per germline, CDR1 MNHNS and CDR2 SASEGT. This CDR3 spans 14 amino acids. Trimming took off 8 bases at V and 9 bases at J, with 20 bases between the two ends. Written as DNA, the CDR3 is TGTGCCAGCGTTAGTGGCAGGGATCTATCGCCCCAGCATTTT. Translated, it gives CASVSGRDLSPQHF.

The chain recombines TRBV6-5 with TRBJ2-5; possibly TRBD1 for D (5 bases). This CDR3 region has 12 residues. The germline CDR1 and CDR2 sequences are MNHEY and SVGAGI. The V gene lost 7 bases and the J gene lost 4 bases, with 10 bases spanning the gap. DNA for the CDR3: TGTGCCAGCAAGGCAGGGCCAGAGACCCAGTACTTC. Amino acid sequence: CASKAGPETQYF.

The CDR3 DNA reads TGTGCCAGTAGTATTCCGCCGGGGAGTGGGGCCTACGAGCAGTACTTC. This gives the protein CASSIPPGSGAYEQYF. This rearrangement joins TRBV19 to TRBJ2-7; D is perhaps TRBD2 (5 bases). This CDR3 spans 16 amino acids. Germline assignment: CDR1 LNHDA and CDR2 SQIVND (reference sequence). Trimming stripped 3 bases from V and 2 bases from J, with 17 bases between. The entire variable domain, with the rest obtained from reference TRBV19 and TRBJ2-7, is as follows: DGGITQSPKYLFRKEGQNVTLSCEQNLNHDAMYWYRQDPGQGLRLIYYSQIVNDFQKGDIAEGYSVSREKKESFPLTVTSAQKNPTAFYLCASSIPPGSGAYEQYFGPGTRLTVT.

This chain connects TRBV7-8 to TRBJ2-7, with D possibly matching TRBD2 (5 bases). V was trimmed by 4 bases and J by 2 bases, leaving 9 bases between them. This CDR3 contains 13 residues. CDR1 and CDR2 from the germline V gene are SGHVS and FQNEAQ. CDR3 bases: TGTGCCAGCAGCTCCGCCGGGACCTACGAGCAGTACTTC. Protein sequence: CASSSAGTYEQYF.

The V gene is TRBV19, the J gene TRBJ1-4, with 7 bases matching TRBD1. The CDR3 covers 15 residues. Germline V gene lookup returns CDR1 LNHDA and CDR2 SQIVND (reference sequence). V lost 3 bases to trimming and J lost 3 bases; unmatched junction nucleotides: 4. The CDR3 nucleotides are TGTGCCAGTAGTATCCTAACAGGGGCTAATGAAAAACTGTTTTTT. The encoded protein is CASSILTGANEKLFF.

CDR3 DNA sequence: TGCAGCGTTGCTACTAGACTCTCGAACACTGAAGCTTTCTTT. It is translated as CSVATRLSNTEAFF. The V gene is TRBV29-1, the J gene TRBJ1-1; no firm D call. Per the germline V gene, CDR1 is SQVTM and CDR2 is ANQGSEA. This CDR3 has 14 residues. The V and J ends lost 4 bases and 1 base respectively, with 13 bases between them.

This clone appeared once. The V call is TRBV28, the J call TRBJ2-2, with TRBD2 identical over 9 bases. The junction had 8 bases not matched to a gene; V was cut back by 6 bases and J by 6 bases. The CDR3 covers 15 residues. Germline V CDR1 and CDR2: MDHEN, SYDVKM. CDR3 in amino acids: CASSGGGAFAGELFF. CDR3 sequence (DNA): TGTGCCAGCAGCGGCGGGGGGGCCTTCGCCGGGGAGCTGTTTTTT.

The J gene is TRBJ2-2, the V gene TRBV7-8; 7 bases are a match to TRBD2. The trim removed 3 bases at V and 0 bases at J, leaving 4 bases unmatched. Germline values: CDR1 SGHVS, CDR2 FQNEAQ. The CDR3 has 16 residues. CDR3 sequence: CASSFKLAPNTGELFF. The CDR3 DNA follows: TGTGCCAGCAGCTTTAAACTAGCGCCGAACACCGGGGAGCTGTTTTTT.

The chain employs TRBV4-3 and TRBJ2-5, with D perhaps matching TRBD2 (5 bases). In germline, CDR1 is LGHNA, CDR2 YSLEER. The germline V and J ends were trimmed by 0 bases and 5 bases, with 13 bases remaining between them. The CDR3 runs to 15 residues. The CDR3 nucleotides read TGCGCCAGCAGCCAAGATAAAACTAGTTCGGAGACCCAGTACTTC. Its protein is CASSQDKTSSETQYF.

V usage is TRBV29-1 and J usage is TRBJ2-7; 9 nucleotides align to TRBD1. The CDR3 has 13 residues. The V segment lost 7 bases and the J segment 2 bases; nucleotides outside the gene matches: 6. Germline assignment: CDR1 SQVTM and CDR2 ANQGSEA. As DNA, the CDR3 is TGCAGCGCCAGGGACAGGGCCCCCTACGAGCAGTACTTC. Its protein product is CSARDRAPYEQYF.

The CDR3 sequence: CASSYSGLADTQYF. DNA for the CDR3: TGTGCCAGCAGTTACTCTGGGCTAGCGGATACGCAGTATTTT. The chain employs TRBV6-5 and TRBJ2-3; D perhaps matches TRBD2 (6 bases). V was pared by 0 bases and J by 6 bases, with 10 bases between. The CDR3 totals 14 residues. Germline V lookup: CDR1 MNHEY, CDR2 SVGAGI.

The V and J genes are TRBV30 and TRBJ1-5, with D perhaps matching TRBD1 (5 bases). The V end was cut by 0 bases, the J end by 5 bases, with 11 bases between. Germline lookup yields CDR1 GTSNPN and CDR2 SVGIG (reference sequence). The CDR3 totals 14 residues. In DNA, the CDR3 is TGTGCCTGGAGTGTTTCCTGGGGGGATCAGCCCCAGCATTTT. Protein product: CAWSVSWGDQPQHF.

CDR3 region: CASSQLAGSSYEQYF. CDR3 nucleotide sequence: TGTGCCAGCAGCCAACTAGCGGGGAGCTCCTACGAGCAGTACTTC. The J gene is TRBJ2-7, the V gene TRBV4-2; 9 nucleotides align to TRBD2. CDR1 and CDR2 (germline): LGHNA, YNFKEQ. This CDR3 contains 15 residues. V was pared by 2 bases and J by 0 bases, with 2 bases of the junction left unmatched.

The genes are TRBV27 and TRBJ1-5; D is undetermined. The CDR3 extends over 12 amino acids. The V end was cut by 10 bases, the J end by 0 bases, with 7 bases between. Germline V gene lookup returns CDR1 MNHEY and CDR2 SMNVEV (reference sequence). CDR3 nucleotides: TGTGCCACCTTTTATAGCAATCAGCCCCAGCATTTT. This encodes CATFYSNQPQHF.

The chain has TRBV2 and TRBJ1-2, with D possibly TRBD1 on 6 matching bases. This CDR3 contains 12 residues. The germline gives CDR1 SNHLY, CDR2 FYNNEI. The V end was cut by 7 bases, the J end by 6 bases, with 12 bases between. CDR3 sequence reads: CASITGYDGYTF. CDR3 DNA sequence: TGTGCCAGCATTACAGGGTACGATGGCTACACCTTC.

This sequence joins TRBV7-9 and TRBJ1-3, with D uncertain. Trimming stripped 1 base from V and 8 bases from J, with 18 bases between. Per the germline V gene, CDR1 is SEHNR and CDR2 is FQNEAQ (reference sequence). This CDR3 comprises 16 residues. The CDR3 nucleotides read TGTGCCAGCAGCTTAGGGCACTTCACCCCCCGGGACACCATATATTTT. This encodes CASSLGHFTPRDTIYF.

J is TRBJ1-2 and V is TRBV30, with D uncertain. V lost 2 bases and J lost 3, with 13 bases in between. This CDR3 comprises 14 residues. Looked up from germline, CDR1 is GTSNPN and CDR2 is SVGIG (reference sequence). DNA for the CDR3: TGTGCCTGGAGTCGAGGAGTTCTAGACTATGGCTACACCTTC. This sequence encodes CAWSRGVLDYGYTF. The complete variable domain, with remaining parts taken from reference TRBV30 and TRBJ1-2, reads SQTIHQWPATLVQPVGSPLSLECTVEGTSNPNLYWYRQAAGRGLQLLFYSVGIGQISSEVPQNLSASRPQDRQFILSSKKLLLSDSGFYLCAWSRGVLDYGYTFGSGTRLTVV.

The chain couples TRBV7-9 to TRBJ2-7, with D perhaps TRBD2 (5 bases). The ends were cut back, 4 bases at V and 5 bases at J, with 15 bases in the middle. The CDR3 runs 14 residues. Per germline, CDR1 SEHNR and CDR2 FQNEAQ (reference sequence). The CDR3 DNA reads TGTGCCAGCAGCTGGAGCGAGGGCTTCAACGAGCAGTACTTC. Its translation is CASSWSEGFNEQYF.

The J gene is TRBJ1-2, the V gene TRBV30, with D unclear. Germline V gene data show CDR1 as GTSNPN and CDR2 as SVGIG (reference sequence). The CDR3 extends over 11 amino acids. The V gene lost 8 bases and the J gene lost 7 bases, with 14 bases spanning the gap. The CDR3 DNA is TGTGCCGGTGAGACGGACTGTGGCTACACCTTC. Protein product: CAGETDCGYTF.

The chain carries TRBV5-1 and TRBJ1-5; the match to TRBD1 covers 9 bases. The V gene's germline CDR1 is SGHRS and CDR2 YFSETQ. The trim removed 0 bases at V and 7 bases at J, leaving 8 bases unmatched. CDR3 size: 16 residues. CDR3: CASSLGTGQGGQPQHF. The CDR3 DNA reads as TGCGCCAGCAGCTTGGGGACGGGACAGGGAGGGCAGCCCCAGCATTTT.

The chain combines TRBV9 with TRBJ2-5; weak D call: TRBD2 (5 bases). Per germline, CDR1 SGDLS and CDR2 YYNGEE. Trimming took 2 bases from V and 2 from J, leaving 13 bases between them. The CDR3 length is 15 residues. For the CDR3, the DNA is TGTGCCAGCAGCGTCCGGACCGGGGTTCAAGAGACCCAGTACTTC. This encodes CASSVRTGVQETQYF.